The 14 T cell receptor beta chains listed next were all sequenced from one sample in a study of T-cell reconstitution after alpha-beta-depleted transplantation in children. Preparation of the TCRbeta library was carried out with unique molecular identifiers. TCRdb reanalysed the PCR reads using MiXCR and keeps one entry per CDR3 protein. The profile shows more than 400,000 distinct CDR3 sequences, about an eighth of them singletons. Specimen: PBMCs, mostly from graft donor cells, collected 180 days after TCRalphabeta/CD19-depleted stem cell transplant. All receptors derive from a female patient aged 2-15 years who had a stem cell transplant for aplastic anemia, so the T cells may come from the graft donor.

This clonotype was seen a handful of times. This sequence joins TRBV10-2 and TRBJ1-6; D uncertain. The V end lost 2 bases, the J end lost 0 bases, and 8 bases lay between the germline ends. This CDR3 comprises 16 residues. The germline CDR1 and CDR2 sequences are WSHSY and SAAADI. The CDR3: CASSELVSSYNSPLHF. CDR3 bases: TGCGCCAGCAGTGAGCTCGTCAGCTCCTATAATTCACCCCTCCACTTT.

The CDR3 spells CASSPPGGGDYGYTF. The CDR3 DNA is TGTGCCAGCAGCCCACCGGGGGGAGGAGACTATGGCTACACCTTC. The V gene is TRBV21-1, the J gene TRBJ1-2. TRBV21-1 is labeled a pseudogene. This CDR3 spans 15 amino acids.

V and J are TRBV20-1 and TRBJ1-6, with D uncertain. The CDR3 is 17 amino acids. Germline V gives CDR1 DFQATT, CDR2 SNEGSKA (reference sequence). The V gene lost 5 bases and the J gene lost 3 bases, with 20 bases spanning the gap. The CDR3: CSAQTPGVKGYNSPLHF. As DNA, the CDR3 is TGCAGTGCTCAGACTCCGGGAGTTAAGGGCTATAATTCACCCCTCCACTTT.

This clonotype is a singleton in its sample. This chain joins TRBV7-2 and TRBJ1-6; the D is unclear. The V end lost 7 bases, the J end lost 0 bases, and 16 bases lay between the germline ends. Germline assignment: CDR1 SGHTA and CDR2 FQGNSA. This CDR3 region has 17 residues. CDR3 nucleotides: TGTGCCAGCATTCCAGGACTGGGAAGCTCCTATAATTCACCCCTCCACTTT. This sequence encodes CASIPGLGSSYNSPLHF.

This clonotype was counted a few times. This chain uses TRBV28 with TRBJ1-6; D is possibly TRBD1 (6 bases). The V gene's germline CDR1 is MDHEN and CDR2 SYDVKM. The CDR3 runs 15 residues. Trimming stripped 3 bases from V and 7 bases from J, with 13 bases between. The CDR3 here is CASSFEGHRNSPLHF. The CDR3 DNA is TGTGCCAGCAGTTTCGAGGGACACAGGAATTCACCCCTCCACTTT.

This clonotype has just a few counts. The genes are TRBV20-1 and TRBJ2-2; possible D gene TRBD2, 5 bases. The CDR3 contains 15 residues. V lost 7 bases, J lost 1 base, and 16 bases lay in between. Germline CDR1 DFQATT, CDR2 SNEGSKA (reference sequence). The CDR3 region has the DNA TGCAGTGGAGTCTGGGGAGCAATGAACACCGGGGAGCTGTTTTTT. Translating it yields CSGVWGAMNTGELFF.

Ten or more counts support this clonotype. The chain's CDR3 is CASSLVGVQPQHF. CDR3 nucleotides: TGTGCCAGCAGTTTAGTAGGGGTCCAGCCCCAGCATTTT. The chain links TRBV28 to TRBJ1-5, with D possibly TRBD1 on 5 matching bases. CDR1 is MDHEN, CDR2 SYDVKM, per germline. V gave up 2 bases and J gave up 7 bases, with 9 bases separating them. This CDR3 is 13 amino acids long.

The gene calls are TRBV9 and TRBJ1-4; 7 bases align to TRBD1. The germline V gene has CDR1 SGDLS and CDR2 YYNGEE. The junction had 8 bases not matched to a gene; V was cut back by 4 bases and J by 5 bases. The CDR3 spans 15 residues. The CDR3 sequence is CASSPRDSGNEKLFF. The CDR3 region has the DNA TGTGCCAGCAGCCCAAGGGACAGCGGAAATGAAAAACTGTTTTTT.

Worth noting for this clonotype: This may come from a read error, since a much larger clone is one base off. The rearrangement links TRBV28 to TRBJ2-6; D is perhaps TRBD1 or TRBD2 (5 bases each). This CDR3 is 15 amino acids long. Germline CDR1 MDHEN, CDR2 SYDVKM. The CDR3 coding sequence is TGTGCCAGCAGAAGGACTCCCTCTGGGGCCAACGGCCTGACTTTC. Encoded protein: CASRRTPSGANGLTF.

This clonotype has a handful of counts. This chain joins TRBV11-1 and TRBJ2-1, with TRBD2 matching 13 bases. The germline V gene encodes CDR1 SGHAT and CDR2 FQDESV (reference sequence). The CDR3 contains 18 residues. V was clipped by 4 bases and J by 0 bases; unmatched bases: 6. CDR3 residues: CASSSKLAGGSSYNEQFF. The CDR3 region has the DNA TGTGCCAGCAGCTCCAAACTAGCGGGAGGGAGCTCCTACAATGAGCAGTTCTTC.

In this sample, this clonotype turned up a few times. This sequence joins TRBV9 and TRBJ2-3; D ambiguous. This CDR3 has 14 residues. Germline assignment: CDR1 SGDLS and CDR2 YYNGEE. Trimming cost V 7 bases and J 3 bases, with 15 bases left between them. As DNA, the CDR3 is TGTGCCAGCGGCATAGAAGGTGCAACAGATACGCAGTATTTT. This gives the protein CASGIEGATDTQYF.

The chain combines TRBV12-3 or TRBV12-4 with TRBJ1-1, with a possible D match to TRBD1 (6 bases). V lost 6 bases and J lost 1, with 12 bases in between. The CDR3 length is 14 residues. For the CDR3, the DNA is TGTGCCAGCAGGGCCGGGACACCGAACACTGAAGCTTTCTTT. Translating gives CASRAGTPNTEAFF.

The CDR3: CASSLEGNTIYSPLHF. In DNA form, the CDR3 reads TGCGCCAGCAGCTTGGAAGGGAATACGATATATTCACCCCTCCACTTT. The chain uses TRBV5-1 and TRBJ1-6; D is ambiguous. Germline V gives CDR1 SGHRS, CDR2 YFSETQ. Trimming took off 0 bases at V and 8 bases at J, with 15 bases between the two ends. The CDR3 contains 16 residues.

The genes are TRBV7-2 and TRBJ2-2; 10 bases are shared with TRBD2. V dropped 2 bases and J dropped 5; count of bases not matched to a gene: 8. This CDR3 comprises 17 residues. Germline V gene sequence: CDR1 SGHTA, CDR2 FQGNSA. CDR3 loop: CASSLSSAGGVTGELFF. The CDR3 region has the DNA TGTGCCAGCAGCTTATCCTCAGCGGGAGGGGTAACCGGGGAGCTGTTTTTT.